This T cell receptor beta chain stems from a study of low-dose radiotherapy and immunotherapy resistance in tumors. CDR1 is SEHNR and CDR2 is FQNEAQ in the germline V gene (reference sequence). The CDR3 is 16 residues long. Deletions cut 5 bases from V and 0 bases from J, with 16 bases between. Time point denoted: before trial treatment. Both TCRalpha and TCRbeta chains were reverse transcribed with V-gene-specific primers. With a V-primer adapter and a constant-region primer, TCRs were amplified for 20 to 25 PCR cycles. TCRdb itself ran the reads through MiXCR, one entry per CDR3 protein. Counted here are about 60,000 distinct CDR3 sequences, 20% to 25% occurring once; the ten biggest clones make up around 5%. This clonotype was recorded many times.

Material: PBMCs, obtained before treatment. V usage is TRBV7-9 and J usage is TRBJ1-1; D is uncertain. This clonotype originated in a male donor with prostate cancer. The CDR3 coding sequence is TGTGCCAGCAGCCCTTTCGGTGGATCGGTGAACACTGAAGCTTTCTTT. This translates into CASSPFGGSVNTEAFF.